The TCR beta chain described here comes from a study of technical replicates of blood from a few donors. Measured with immunoSEQ multiplex PCR; TCRdb has only the in-frame clones, and not every one. Of approximately 53,000 clones listed, 90% to 96% are singletons. Trimming left V 6 bases short and J 0 bases short, with 15 bases between. CDR3 length: 15 amino acids. Germline CDR1 is LGHNA and CDR2 is YNFKEQ. The origin of this receptor is a human donor in good health. V is TRBV4-2 and J is TRBJ2-7; D may be TRBD2 (6 bases). Sequenced material: T cells isolated from PBMCs. CDR3 DNA: TGTGCCAGCAGAACCTTTAGCGGAGCCTCCTACGAGCAGTACTTC. It specifies CASRTFSGASYEQYF.